The sample holds a few counts of the clone carrying this TCR beta chain. A multiplex PCR was run with 60 Vbeta primers and 13 Jbeta primers. Produced via immunoSEQ multiplex PCR; TCRdb's table is partial and in-frame only. The sample has roughly 200,000 clones, more than 9.5% seen once. CDR1 and CDR2 (germline): WSHSY, SAAADI. Trimming shortened V by 0 bases and J by 7 bases, and 12 bases separated the two germline ends. The CDR3 covers 14 residues. These data are taken from a study of cytomegalovirus exposure and HLA in healthy donors. The clonotype comes from a man over 45 in good health and CMV-seropositive. The sample comprised PBMCs. The rearrangement uses TRBV10-2 and TRBJ2-5, with a tentative D call TRBD1 (5 bases). CDR3 protein: CASSESRTQGTQYF. The CDR3 DNA is TGCGCCAGCAGTGAGTCGCGGACCCAGGGGACCCAGTACTTC.